Listed below are T cell receptor beta chains from one sample, sequenced in a study of blood T cells in healthy people across ages. TCRdb independently ran MiXCR on the 5' RACE reads; one entry per CDR3 protein. Of over 700,000 distinct CDR3 sequences listed, around 25% are singletons. This sample was shared with a second study, whose subject was T cells of mothers and their children.

Sequences were obtained from blood. Receptors originate from a boy younger than 18 in good health. The CDR3 runs from the conserved cysteine through the conserved F or W. A D gene is named only where the DNA matches it firmly. Part of the rows lack a size; the others show once, few, many or a class for expanded clones.

d_call | clone_size | j_call | v_call | cdr3_aa | cdr3_nt
- | - | TRBJ2-5 | TRBV20-1 | CSAYTGQIQETQYF | TGCAGTGCTTACACGGGACAAATACAAGAGACCCAGTACTTC
- | - | TRBJ1-4 | TRBV7-2 | CASSAIATNEKLFF | TGTGCCAGCAGCGCAATAGCAACTAATGAAAAACTGTTTTTT
- | - | TRBJ1-4 | TRBV12-3/TRBV12-4 | CASSLPYGWARDEKLFF | TGTGCCAGCAGTTTACCCTATGGGTGGGCTCGGGATGAAAAACTGTTTTTT
- | few | TRBJ2-5 | TRBV28 | CASMGQGGETQYF | TGTGCCAGCATGGGCCAGGGCGGGGAGACCCAGTACTTC
TRBD2 | - | TRBJ2-5 | TRBV3-1 | CASSRRLAGDRETQYF | TGTGCCAGCAGCCGAAGACTAGCGGGAGATCGAGAGACCCAGTACTTC
TRBD1 | few | TRBJ2-3 | TRBV29-1 | CSFSDPGQSTDTQYF | TGCAGCTTTTCTGACCCGGGACAGAGCACAGATACGCAGTATTTT
TRBD1 | - | TRBJ1-4 | TRBV29-1 | CSASQGDEKLFF | TGCAGCGCCTCCCAGGGGGATGAAAAACTGTTTTTT
- | few | TRBJ2-1 | TRBV11-2 | CASSSRGHRLGKSSYNEQFF | TGTGCCAGCAGCTCCCGGGGACACCGACTGGGGAAAAGCTCCTACAATGAGCAGTTCTTC
TRBD2 | many | TRBJ2-7 | TRBV28 | CASSFIGREREQYF | TGTGCCAGCAGTTTCATCGGGCGGGAGAGAGAGCAGTACTTC
- | - | TRBJ2-5 | TRBV29-1 | CSVGIQETQYF | TGCAGCGTTGGCATTCAAGAGACCCAGTACTTC
TRBD1 | few | TRBJ2-1 | TRBV6-2/TRBV6-3 | CASSYFTGDNEQFF | TGTGCCAGCAGTTACTTCACAGGGGACAATGAGCAGTTCTTC
TRBD2 | - | TRBJ2-7 | TRBV20-1 | CSARAGTTYEQYF | TGCAGTGCTAGAGCAGGGACTACCTACGAGCAGTACTTC
- | once | TRBJ2-1 | TRBV10-3 | CAISERGAYNEQCF | TGTGCCATCAGTGAGCGGGGGGCCTACAATGAGCAGTGCTTC